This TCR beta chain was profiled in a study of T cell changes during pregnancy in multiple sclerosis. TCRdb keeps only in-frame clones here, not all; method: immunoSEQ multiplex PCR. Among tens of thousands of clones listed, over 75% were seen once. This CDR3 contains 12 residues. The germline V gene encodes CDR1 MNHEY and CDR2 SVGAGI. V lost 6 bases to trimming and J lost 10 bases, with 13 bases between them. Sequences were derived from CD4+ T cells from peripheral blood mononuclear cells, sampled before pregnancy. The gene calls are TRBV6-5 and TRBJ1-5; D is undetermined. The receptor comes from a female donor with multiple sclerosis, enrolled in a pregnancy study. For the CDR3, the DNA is TGTGCCAGCAGAGCCAGTTCAGGACCCCAGCATTTT. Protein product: CASRASSGPQHF.